This TCR beta chain is from a study of T cell responses to AZD1222 COVID-19 vaccine. General observations from the study: At 160-218 and 743-854, vaccine-associated CD4 TCRs were dominant, and they spanned spike. Reports indicate that nearly half of spike-specific TCRs are directed at unmutated variant regions. Among those given AZD1222, only 5 to 7 were seropositive at baseline.

The CDR3 consists of 15 residues. Germline V gene sequence: CDR1 MNHEY, CDR2 SVGAGI. V was trimmed by 2 bases and J by 10 bases, leaving 15 bases between them. The data were produced by immunoSEQ multiplex PCR, yet TCRdb's version contains in-frame clones alone and is incomplete. The sample records 100,000 to 120,000 clones, 94% being singletons. As to this clone: Its antigen is currently unknown.

The J gene is TRBJ1-6, the V gene TRBV6-5, with D perhaps TRBD1 (5 bases). The source is an adult who received the AZD1222 COVID-19 vaccine. The specimen was peripheral blood, collected 28 days after the second AZD1222 dose. CDR3 residues: CASSYGGGLSSPLHF. The CDR3 DNA sequence: TGTGCCAGCAGTTACGGGGGGGGACTCAGCTCACCCCTCCACTTT.